The clone carrying this T cell receptor (beta chain) was detected once. The antigen is unknown. TCRdb reprocessed the reads with MiXCR, giving one entry per CDR3 protein. The repertoire holds around 64,000 distinct CDR3 sequences, with roughly 20% as singletons. The entry originates in a study of type 1 regulatory T cells. Across the study: T-allo10 is an in vitro-generated, Tr1-enriched CD4 T cell product specific for alloantigen. Regarding the study as a whole: Type 1 regulatory T cells had a more restricted TCR repertoire than non-type 1 regulatory T cells.

V shed 6 bases and J shed 4 bases, with 17 bases lying between them. CDR1 and CDR2 (germline): SGHTA, FQGTGA. The CDR3 spans 15 residues. The sequencing input was cultured type 1 regulatory T (Tr1) cells, either the whole culture or a sorted fraction (not recorded which). The gene calls are TRBV7-3 and TRBJ2-3, with D maybe TRBD2 (6 bases). This TCR came from a human donor in good health. The chain's CDR3 is CASSRSSDLADTQYF. The CDR3 DNA reads TGTGCCAGCAGTCGTTCTAGCGATCTGGCAGATACGCAGTATTTT.